This T cell receptor (beta chain) is drawn from a study of human T cells and chemical hapten exposure. Study-wide points: Following DPC sensitization, TCRs present above 1 in 1000 frequency showed no change.

It was from unfractionated whole blood that total RNA was extracted. About this clonotype: The antigen remains undetermined.

The CDR3 runs 13 residues. V was pared by 0 bases and J by 8 bases, with 2 bases of the junction left unmatched. Germline V lookup: CDR1 SGHNT, CDR2 YYREEE (reference sequence). Individual cDNA molecules (in the library) carried attached unique molecular identifiers. In the study's own analysis: Sample TCR totals centred on a median of roughly 96,000, ranging about 20,000 to 700,000. From the 5' RACE reads, TCRdb called clonotypes with MiXCR, one entry per CDR3 protein. The V and J calls and clone size come from TCRdb's table, not from the authors' own analysis. The table shows approximately 110,000 distinct CDR3 sequences, with around 20% occurring only once.

The chain uses TRBV5-4 and TRBJ1-2; 9 bases line up with TRBD1. The TCR sequence derives from a human donor in good health. As DNA, the CDR3 is TGTGCCAGCAGCTTGGACAGGGGGCAAGGCTACACCTTC. Translation: CASSLDRGQGYTF.